The clone carrying this TCR beta chain was observed a few times. This specimen belongs to a study of T-cell memory formation after mild COVID-19. TCRdb reanalysed the 5' RACE reads using MiXCR and keeps one entry per CDR3 protein. The sample lists 300,000 to 400,000 distinct CDR3 sequences; over 25% were seen once. The germline V gene has CDR1 SGHTA and CDR2 FQGNSA. V was trimmed by 5 bases and J by 2 bases, leaving 16 bases between them. This CDR3 contains 15 residues. This TCR derives from an adult woman who had mild COVID-19 (a few samples of this study predate the infection). Cell type and time point are not known. The chain links TRBV7-2 to TRBJ2-7, with a tentative D call TRBD2 (6 bases). The source material was PBMCs or a T cell subset sorted from them (not recorded which). This CDR3 is CASSRGTLTPYEQYF. The CDR3 DNA reads as TGTGCCAGCAGCCGCGGGACTCTTACTCCCTACGAGCAGTACTTC.